One sample yielded the 16 T cell receptor beta chains listed below, sequenced in a study of T cells in Graves' hyperthyroidism and ophthalmopathy. Using RNA transcripts as the source, TCR beta CDR3 regions were amplified. TCR CDR3 underwent first-round RT-PCR with the HTBI primer set. TCRdb reprocessed the multiplex PCR reads with MiXCR, giving one entry per CDR3 protein. The sample lists approximately 430,000 distinct CDR3 sequences, about a sixth occurring once. The sample comprised blood. The receptors were sampled from a woman younger than 35 with Graves' hyperthyroidism.

V is TRBV29-1 and J is TRBJ1-4, with D unclear. V was pared by 7 bases and J by 6 bases, with 15 bases between. Germline CDR1 is SQVTM and CDR2 is ANQGSEA. The CDR3 runs to 13 residues. Here the CDR3 reads CSGLRGRDEKLFF. CDR3 nucleotide sequence: TGCAGCGGCCTCCGGGGAAGGGATGAAAAACTGTTTTTT. Filled out from reference TRBV29-1 and TRBJ1-4, the complete variable domain reads SAVISQKPSRDICQRGTSLTIQCQVDSQVTMMFWYRQQPGQSLTLIATANQGSEATYESGFVIDKFPISRPNLTFSTLTVSNMSPEDSSIYLCSGLRGRDEKLFFGSGTQLSVL.

Ten or more counts support this clonotype. V usage is TRBV2 and J usage is TRBJ2-6; D gene ambiguous. Germline CDR1 and CDR2: SNHLY and FYNNEI. V was pared by 6 bases and J by 1 base, with 4 bases between. The CDR3 is 13 residues long. For the CDR3, the DNA is TGTGCCAGCAGCCGGTCTGGGGCCAACGTCCTGACTTTC. It specifies CASSRSGANVLTF.

This clonotype was detected many times. V usage is TRBV20-1 and J usage is TRBJ1-1, with D perhaps TRBD1 (5 bases). The ends were cut back, 0 bases at V and 5 bases at J, with 22 bases in the middle. Germline lookup yields CDR1 DFQATT and CDR2 SNEGSKA (reference sequence). The CDR3 extends over 17 amino acids. The CDR3 sequence is CSARDIYGFLGETEAFF. In DNA, the CDR3 is TGCAGTGCTAGAGATATTTACGGGTTCTTGGGGGAGACTGAAGCTTTCTTT.

This clonotype occurred many times. This chain joins TRBV20-1 and TRBJ2-5, with a possible D match to TRBD2 (7 bases). Trimming removed 5 bases from V and 3 bases from J, with 13 bases in between. The CDR3 is 13 residues long. Germline CDR1 DFQATT, CDR2 SNEGSKA (reference sequence). In DNA form, the CDR3 reads TGCAGTGCTCCAAAGGGGGGGGAAGAGACCCAGTACTTC. Its protein product is CSAPKGGEETQYF.

In the case of this clonotype: A much more abundant neighbour one base away suggests this may be a read error. V and J are TRBV9 and TRBJ1-1, with unresolved D. The CDR3 consists of 13 residues. V was clipped by 4 bases and J by 1 base, with 8 bases between them. In germline, CDR1 is SGDLS, CDR2 YYNGEE. The chain's CDR3 is CASSSDPNTEAFF. The CDR3 bases are TGTGCCAGCAGCTCCGACCCGAACACTGAAGCTTTCTTT.

In this sample, this clonotype turned up many times. J is TRBJ2-7 and V is TRBV20-1, with 8 bases that match TRBD1. The CDR3 totals 14 residues. With V trimmed by 1 base and J by 7 bases, 9 bases remained unmatched. The germline V gene has CDR1 DFQATT and CDR2 SNEGSKA (reference sequence). The chain's CDR3 is CSARAGQGGLEQYF. Written as DNA, the CDR3 is TGCAGTGCTAGAGCTGGACAGGGAGGATTGGAGCAGTACTTC.

This clonotype was recorded a few times. This chain uses TRBV6-1 with TRBJ2-7; 9 nucleotides align to TRBD1. Germline lookup yields CDR1 MNHNS and CDR2 SASEGT. V lost 6 bases and J lost 0; bases outside the gene matches: 6. This CDR3 spans 15 amino acids. In DNA, the CDR3 is TGTGCCAGCAGACCCGGGACAGGGCTCTCCTACGAGCAGTACTTC. Translated, it gives CASRPGTGLSYEQYF.

The table lists this clonotype with a count of one. This could be a read error, since a much larger clone is one nucleotide away. This chain joins TRBV12-3 or TRBV12-4 and TRBJ2-2; perhaps D is TRBD1 or TRBD2 (5 bases each). V lost 6 bases and J 9 bases, leaving 17 bases between the germline ends. The CDR3 extends over 14 amino acids. The CDR3 loop reads CASRTGTQTRELFF. The CDR3, as DNA: TGTGCCAGCAGAACCGGGACGCAAACCAGGGAGCTGTTTTTT.

The V gene is TRBV6-1, the J gene TRBJ1-2; D is ambiguous. The germline CDR1 and CDR2 sequences are MNHNS and SASEGT. V lost 6 bases, J lost 8 bases, and 13 bases lay in between. The CDR3 is made up of 12 amino acids. CDR3: CASSPRPGGYTF. The CDR3 DNA follows: TGTGCCAGCAGCCCCCGTCCGGGGGGCTACACCTTC.

This clonotype was detected many times. The chain joins TRBV10-1 to TRBJ2-1, with TRBD2 as a possible D gene (5 bases). CDR1 and CDR2 (germline): WNHNN, SYGVQD (reference sequence). Trimming took off 3 bases at V and 2 bases at J, with 14 bases between the two ends. This CDR3 region has 16 residues. The CDR3: CASSELPNGAYNEQFF. CDR3 nucleotide sequence: TGCGCCAGCAGTGAACTTCCAAACGGGGCCTACAATGAGCAGTTCTTC.

The sample holds a few counts of this clonotype. The V and J genes are TRBV24-1 and TRBJ1-2; TRBD1 matches at 11 bases. Per the germline V gene, CDR1 is KGHDR and CDR2 is SFDVKD. This CDR3 has 14 residues. J gave up 5 bases and V 9 bases, and 7 bases lay outside the gene matches. The CDR3 DNA sequence: TGTGCCACCTCCGGGAGGGACAGGGGGTATGGCTACACCTTC. Residues: CATSGRDRGYGYTF.

This clonotype appeared many times. V and J are TRBV28 and TRBJ2-1; TRBD1 agrees at 7 bases. Trimming removed 5 bases from V and 4 bases from J; junction bases left unmatched: 8. Germline V gene data show CDR1 as MDHEN and CDR2 as SYDVKM. The CDR3 has 15 amino acids. Here the CDR3 DNA reads TGTGCCAGCAGTCCCCCCGGACAGGTATACAATGAGCAGTTCTTC. This codes for CASSPPGQVYNEQFF.

V is TRBV9 and J is TRBJ2-2; perhaps TRBD2 as D (5 bases). Germline CDR1 is SGDLS and CDR2 is YYNGEE. This CDR3 has 16 amino acids. V was shortened by 0 bases and J by 5 bases, with 14 bases between the two germline ends. The CDR3 protein is CASSVALRTGTGELFF. Written as DNA, the CDR3 is TGTGCCAGCAGCGTAGCCCTAAGGACGGGGACCGGGGAGCTGTTTTTT.

In its sample, this clonotype was seen a few times. The CDR3 DNA is TGTGCCAGCAGCCTCCAAAAGGGAATCGCTAATGAAAAACTGTTTTTT. This codes for CASSLQKGIANEKLFF. The chain joins TRBV3-1 to TRBJ1-4; D gene ambiguous. V was clipped by 4 bases and J by 3 bases, with 15 bases between them. The CDR3 length is 16 residues. CDR1 and CDR2 (germline): LGHDT, YNNKEL (reference sequence). The complete variable domain, with remaining parts taken from reference TRBV3-1 and TRBJ1-4, reads DTAVSQTPKYLVTQMGNDKSIKCEQNLGHDTMYWYKQDSKKFLKIMFSYNNKELIINETVPNRFSPKSPDKAHLNLHINSLELGDSAVYFCASSLQKGIANEKLFFGSGTQLSVL.

The table lists this clonotype with many counts. The chain carries TRBV7-2 and TRBJ2-3; D ambiguous. There are 12 residues in the CDR3. V was cut by 1 base and J by 5 bases, with 4 bases left in between. Germline lookup yields CDR1 SGHTA and CDR2 FQGNSA. The CDR3 reads CASSLDVDTQYF. In DNA form, the CDR3 reads TGTGCCAGCAGCTTAGATGTAGATACGCAGTATTTT.

This clonotype was seen repeatedly, ten times or more. V gene TRBV27 combines with J gene TRBJ2-7; TRBD2 aligns across 8 bases. V lost 6 bases and J lost 0; bases outside the gene matches: 7. The CDR3 has 15 amino acids. Germline CDR1 is MNHEY and CDR2 is SMNVEV (reference sequence). This CDR3 is CASRRSGATSYEQYF. The CDR3 coding sequence is TGTGCCAGCAGACGTAGCGGGGCGACCTCCTACGAGCAGTACTTC.